This entry lists 19 T cell receptor beta chains sequenced from one sample in a study of cytomegalovirus exposure and HLA in healthy donors. Primers for the PCR totalled 60 Vbeta and 13 Jbeta. The repertoire was sequenced with immunoSEQ multiplex PCR; TCRdb's copy has only in-frame clones and lacks some. The sample lists roughly 100,000 clones; more than 80% were seen once. The sample was PBMCs. The receptor source for this set is a young man in good health and CMV-seronegative.

The V and J genes are TRBV9 and TRBJ2-5, with D tentatively TRBD2 (6 bases). This CDR3 has 15 residues. V lost 0 bases, J lost 1 base, and 10 bases lay in between. Germline-derived CDR1 and CDR2 are SGDLS and YYNGEE. The CDR3 DNA sequence: TGTGCCAGCAGCGTAGCTACTAGCCGCCAAGAGACCCAGTACTTC. It translates to CASSVATSRQETQYF.

As for this clone: The same CDR3 also results from other DNA sequences found in this sample. The CDR3, as DNA: TGTGCCTGGAGTATGGGGACAGCCCAGCATTTT. Its translation is CAWSMGTAQHF. The V and J genes are TRBV30 and TRBJ1-5; TRBD1 aligns across 7 bases. The trim removed 2 bases at V and 11 bases at J, leaving 3 bases unmatched. This CDR3 comprises 11 residues. Germline-derived CDR1 and CDR2 are GTSNPN and SVGIG (reference sequence).

V and J are TRBV11-2 and TRBJ1-1; D may be TRBD1 (6 bases). This CDR3 is 15 amino acids long. Between the trimmed V and J ends, which lost 1 base and 0 bases, there was a span of 9 bases. Germline V gene lookup returns CDR1 SGHAT and CDR2 FQNNGV. The DNA for the CDR3 is TGTGCCAGCAGCTTAGCACAGGGACTGAACACTGAAGCTTTCTTT. It translates to CASSLAQGLNTEAFF. Full variable domain (rest looked up from reference TRBV11-2 and TRBJ1-1): EAGVAQSPRYKIIEKRQSVAFWCNPISGHATLYWYQQILGQGPKLLIQFQNNGVVDDSQLPKDRFSAERLKGVDSTLKIQPAKLEDSAVYLCASSLAQGLNTEAFFGQGTRLTVV.

The chain is built from TRBV7-2 and TRBJ2-3; D gene ambiguous. V shed 7 bases and J shed 7 bases, with 18 bases lying between them. The germline gives CDR1 SGHTA, CDR2 FQGNSA. CDR3 length equals 14 residues. The CDR3: CASTARVLGYTQYF. In nucleotides, the CDR3 is TGTGCCAGCACCGCACGGGTCCTCGGATATACGCAGTATTTT.

The rearrangement joins TRBV4-1 to TRBJ1-2, with TRBD1 matching over 9 bases. Germline V gives CDR1 MGHRA, CDR2 YSYEKL. The trim removed 2 bases at V and 8 bases at J, leaving 18 bases unmatched. The CDR3 extends over 18 amino acids. As DNA, the CDR3 is TGCGCCAGCAGCCAAACCGGGACAGGGATTATCGGCCCTGACGGCTACACCTTC. Protein: CASSQTGTGIIGPDGYTF.

This chain connects TRBV5-5 to TRBJ1-1; the D gene is possibly TRBD1 (6 bases). CDR3 size: 13 residues. Trimming took off 2 bases at V and 3 bases at J, with 8 bases between the two ends. In germline, CDR1 is SGHKS, CDR2 YYEKEE (reference sequence). CDR3 DNA: TGTGCCAGCAGCTTACAGGGATACACTGAAGCTTTCTTT. It yields the protein CASSLQGYTEAFF.

This chain uses TRBV4-3 with TRBJ1-2; 9 bases are a match to TRBD1. Germline values: CDR1 LGHNA, CDR2 YSLEER. V lost 1 base to trimming and J lost 6 bases; unmatched junction nucleotides: 3. This CDR3 contains 14 residues. The CDR3 protein is CASSQGWDRDGYTF. The CDR3 nucleotides read TGCGCCAGCAGCCAAGGCTGGGACAGGGATGGCTACACCTTC.

Remarks on this clone: This same CDR3 is encoded by further DNA sequences in the sample. V gene TRBV13 combines with J gene TRBJ1-3; D is undetermined. This CDR3 has 18 amino acids. Trimming stripped 5 bases from V and 1 base from J, with 21 bases between. CDR1 is PRHDT, CDR2 FYEKMQ, per germline (reference sequence). CDR3 nucleotides: TGTGCCAGCAGCCGCTATAGGAGAGCGAAAGAATCTGGAAACACCATATATTTT. Amino acids: CASSRYRRAKESGNTIYF.

The chain has TRBV28 and TRBJ1-2; possible D gene TRBD1, 5 bases. Trimming removed 6 bases at V and 2 bases at J, with 10 bases between. The CDR3 contains 13 residues. Germline CDR1 reads MDHEN; CDR2 reads SYDVKM. CDR3 in DNA: TGTGCCAGCAGGAAGACAGAGAACTATGGCTACACCTTC. Its protein product is CASRKTENYGYTF.

V usage is TRBV5-6 and J usage is TRBJ2-7, with a weak D call TRBD1 (7 bases). V gave up 4 bases and J gave up 6 bases, with 14 bases separating them. CDR1 SGHDT and CDR2 YYEEEE come from the germline V gene. CDR3 length: 13 residues. The CDR3 DNA sequence: TGTGCCAGCAGCGCGGGACAGCGAAGCGAGCAGTACTTC. It specifies CASSAGQRSEQYF.

Here the CDR3 reads CASSTQGGFYGYTF. The CDR3 coding sequence is TGTGCCAGCAGCACCCAGGGGGGCTTCTATGGCTACACCTTC. V usage is TRBV27 and J usage is TRBJ1-2, with TRBD1 matching 7 bases. Germline assignment: CDR1 MNHEY and CDR2 SMNVEV (reference sequence). V trimming: 6 bases; J trimming: 4 bases; junction bases outside the gene matches: 8. This CDR3 is built from 14 residues.

The chain combines TRBV29-1 with TRBJ2-3, with D tentatively TRBD1 (7 bases). The germline V gene has CDR1 SQVTM and CDR2 ANQGSEA. Deletions cut 2 bases from V and 1 base from J, with 10 bases between. The CDR3 has 14 residues. DNA of the CDR3: TGCAGCGTTGAACAGGGGGGACGCACAGATACGCAGTATTTT. Protein product: CSVEQGGRTDTQYF.

The gene calls are TRBV30 and TRBJ1-2; D possibly corresponds to TRBD1 (6 bases). The length of the CDR3 is 13 residues. Germline V gene sequence: CDR1 GTSNPN, CDR2 SVGIG (reference sequence). Trimming took 5 bases from V and 7 from J, leaving 17 bases between them. CDR3 nucleotide sequence: TGTGCCTGGCAGGGGAGGGTTTCGGGTGGCTACACCTTC. Translated, it gives CAWQGRVSGGYTF.

This chain links TRBV28 with TRBJ2-7; 11 nucleotides align to TRBD2. Germline V CDR1 and CDR2: MDHEN, SYDVKM. J gave up 5 bases and V 6 bases, and 6 bases lay outside the gene matches. CDR3 size: 14 residues. In DNA form, the CDR3 reads TGTGCCAGCAGCCAACTAGCGGGAGATAACGAGCAGTACTTC. It translates to CASSQLAGDNEQYF.

This clone was picked up a small number of times. The chain links TRBV12-2 to TRBJ2-7; the tabulated D call, TRBD1, remains unverified against the DNA. TRBV12-2 is a listed pseudogene. The CDR3 spans 16 residues. CDR3 region: CASRLAAQGAVREQYF. CDR3 nucleotides: TGTGCAAGTCGCTTAGCGGCGCAGGGGGCGGTACGCGAGCAGTACTTC.

V and J are TRBV6-6 and TRBJ1-2; D is possibly TRBD1 (6 bases). The V end was cut by 0 bases, the J end by 6 bases, with 17 bases between. This CDR3 spans 16 amino acids. Looked up from germline, CDR1 is MNHNY and CDR2 is SVGAGI (reference sequence). The CDR3 spells CASSYSPAGGPDGYTF. In DNA, the CDR3 is TGTGCCAGCAGTTACTCCCCGGCGGGGGGCCCCGATGGCTACACCTTC.

This clone occurred a few times. The J gene is TRBJ2-1, the V gene TRBV6-5; 8 bases line up with TRBD2. This CDR3 spans 14 amino acids. Germline trimming cut 7 bases from V and 10 bases from J; bases unmatched to any gene: 12. CDR1 and CDR2 from the germline V gene are MNHEY and SVGAGI. The CDR3 sequence: CASKVRPQRGEQFF. The DNA for the CDR3 is TGTGCCAGCAAAGTTCGACCACAGCGGGGGGAGCAGTTCTTC.

This clone was observed a handful of times. This chain connects TRBV5-1 to TRBJ2-4, with 7 bases lining up with TRBD1. Germline loops: CDR1 SGHRS, CDR2 YFSETQ. V lost 0 bases and J lost 13; bases outside the gene matches: 4. CDR3 size: 12 residues. CDR3 sequence reads: CASSLGQGSQYF. The CDR3 bases are TGCGCCAGCAGCTTGGGACAGGGTTCCCAGTACTTC. The entire variable domain, with the rest obtained from reference TRBV5-1 and TRBJ2-4, is as follows: KAGVTQTPRYLIKTRGQQVTLSCSPISGHRSVSWYQQTPGQGLQFLFEYFSETQRNKGNFPGRFSGRQFSNSRSEMNVSTLELGDSALYLCASSLGQGSQYFGAGTRLSVL.

The chain carries TRBV6-1 and TRBJ2-7; TRBD1 aligns across 8 bases. Germline V gives CDR1 MNHNS, CDR2 SASEGT. The CDR3 totals 15 residues. J was trimmed by 5 bases and V by 7 bases; bases with no gene match: 13. The CDR3 loop reads CASILELDRANEQYF. The CDR3, as DNA: TGTGCCAGCATTCTCGAGCTGGACAGGGCTAACGAGCAGTACTTC.